This record looks at one T cell receptor (beta chain) sequence and its context. Its antigen target is currently unknown. Within one base of it there is no much larger clone, and no base qualities were kept. This entry comes from a study of blood T cell repertoires in COVID-19 (dated by TCRdb to the early 2020s). A note on the overall study: Collaborator samples came from the United States, Italy and Spain and covered acute and convalescent phases of COVID-19. The prospective study material was composed of cDNA or gDNA derived from T cells, B-cell-depleted T cells, or PBMCs. Deeply sampled blood TCRbeta repertoires from subjects exposed to, actively infected with, or recovered from COVID-19 were included in the dataset. The repertoires were released in a freely available public database meant as a resource for research on the immune response to SARS-CoV-2. The samples were drawn from two sources: the first 160 participants of the ongoing ImmuneRACE study, and 1,254 subjects contributed by 6 global collaborators. Sample metadata almost always included a de-identified subject ID, COVID-19 status, age in years and sex. Where available, HLA class I and class II types were obtained from metadata supplied by the sample provider rather than from assay-based typing.

The immunoSEQ Assay, a bias-controlled multiplex PCR, was used to amplify TCRbeta CDR3 regions from genomic DNA. On the study's bioinformatics: The number of nucleated cells in each sample was estimated from the amplification of reference gene primers within the assay. To quantify the absolute abundance of each unique TCRbeta CDR3 rearrangement, sequence reads were collapsed and filtered. For each sample, productive Simpson clonality was calculated by taking the square root of Simpson's diversity index across productive rearrangements. In TCRdb, the immuneACCESS table is reduced to in-frame sequences with V and J assigned. These tables do not hold every clone; where another copy was compared, an unresolved V gene accounts for under half, and the others remain unexplained. V and J calls and clone size are those listed in that table; D and trimming were worked out from the DNA. The sample table records hundreds of thousands of clones; roughly 80% of these occur just once. Of the sample, more than 7% falls within the top ten clones.

The full study reports these points: The quantity of clinical and demographic metadata differed by source and by participant and was supplied without curation.

Compared with germline, V lacks 5 bases and J lacks 7 bases; bases without a gene match: 7. CDR1 SGHAT and CDR2 FQDESV are derived from the germline V gene (reference sequence). The CDR3 holds 15 amino acids from the cysteine to the phenylalanine. The DNA shown is the 45-base CDR3, in frame from base 1. Whole blood was collected in K2EDTA tubes by collaborating institutions according to the institutions' own protocols. For TCRbeta analysis, collaborators shipped samples as frozen whole blood, isolated PBMCs, or DNA extracted from either of those sample types. The sequence came from a man older than 75 with acute or convalescent COVID-19. The sequenced material came from peripheral blood. The sequence joins TRBV11-1 to TRBJ2-1, with 11 central nucleotides matching TRBD1. CDR3 sequence: CASSPTGQGGNEQFF. The DNA sequence reads TGTGCCAGCAGCCCGACGGGACAGGGGGGAAATGAGCAGTTCTTC.